This T cell receptor (beta chain) was captured by sequencing in a study of cytomegalovirus exposure and HLA in healthy donors. General observations from the study: In a later analysis, specific HLA alleles were associated with 15,000 to 20,000 TCR beta sequences at a 0.05 false discovery rate.

Germline trimming cut 1 base from V and 3 bases from J; bases unmatched to any gene: 6. Germline V gene data show CDR1 as SGDLS and CDR2 as YYNGEE. The CDR3 totals 15 residues. Amplification used 60 Vbeta primers and 13 Jbeta primers. Produced via immunoSEQ multiplex PCR; TCRdb's table is partial and in-frame only. Found here are 150,000 to 200,000 clones, over 75% of them singletons; the top ten hold roughly 0.5%. As to this clone: Its antigen is as yet unknown.

The J gene is TRBJ2-7, the V gene TRBV9, with 8 bases aligning to TRBD2. This clonotype was obtained from a woman between 45 and 60 years old in good health and CMV-seronegative. Sequenced input: PBMCs. The CDR3 coding sequence is TGTGCCAGCAGCGTAACCAGCGGGGGAGTCTACGAGCAGTACTTC. Its protein is CASSVTSGGVYEQYF.